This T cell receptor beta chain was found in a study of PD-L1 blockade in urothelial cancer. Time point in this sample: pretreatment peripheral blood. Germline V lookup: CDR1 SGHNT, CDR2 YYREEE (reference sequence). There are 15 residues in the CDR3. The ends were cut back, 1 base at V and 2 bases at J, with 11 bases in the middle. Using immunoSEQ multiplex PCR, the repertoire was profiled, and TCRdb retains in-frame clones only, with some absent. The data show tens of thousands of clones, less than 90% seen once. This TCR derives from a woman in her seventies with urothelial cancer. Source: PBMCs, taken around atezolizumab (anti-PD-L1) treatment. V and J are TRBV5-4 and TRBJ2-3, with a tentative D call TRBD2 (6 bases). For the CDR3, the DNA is TGTGCCAGCAGCTTGTCGGGGACTTCCACAGATACGCAGTATTTT. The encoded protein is CASSLSGTSTDTQYF.